This T cell receptor beta chain was profiled in a study of CD4 and CD8 cells across lung adenocarcinoma regions. TCRdb redid the calling of the PCR reads with MiXCR, one entry per CDR3 protein. Found here are approximately 24,000 distinct CDR3 sequences, roughly half of them singletons; the top ten hold 45% to 60%. Donors had localized lung adenocarcinoma, a non-small cell lung cancer. J lost 3 bases, V lost 10 bases, and 8 bases had no gene match. Germline CDR1 is MNHEY and CDR2 is SMNVEV (reference sequence). This CDR3 has 13 residues. The chain is built from TRBV27 and TRBJ2-5, with 7 bases fitting TRBD1. This clonotype was sampled from a male donor with lung adenocarcinoma. The CD4 and CD8 labels of this study may be unreliable. Material: CD8+ T cells from the center of a lung tumor. For the CDR3, the DNA is TGTGCCACCGGGGACAGCCGCGAAGAGACCCAGTACTTC. It specifies CATGDSREETQYF.